Below are 20 T cell receptor beta chains sequenced from a single sample in a study of post-analysis software for immune sequencing data. Study outcomes and limitations: Patients used five TRBV segments, including TRBV5-6, TRBV5-1 and TRBV20-1, more often than controls.

No antigen is known for these receptors. The authors incorporated unique molecular identifiers into the TCR beta cDNA libraries. TCRdb used MiXCR to reprocess the PCR reads, holding one entry per CDR3 protein. The sample shows some 450,000 distinct CDR3 sequences, under 55% of them seen only once. Material for sequencing was blood. Source of these receptors: a girl under 18 with multiple sclerosis.

The chain uses TRBV9 and TRBJ2-1; D unresolved. The V end was cut by 0 bases, the J end by 5 bases, with 18 bases between. Germline V gives CDR1 SGDLS, CDR2 YYNGEE. The CDR3 totals 17 residues. The CDR3 DNA sequence: TGTGCCAGCAGCGTAGGGCCCTCGCGCGGAACCGACAATGAGCAGTTCTTC. Translation gives CASSVGPSRGTDNEQFF.

This sequence joins TRBV29-1 and TRBJ2-5; 7 bases are a match to TRBD1. Per the germline V gene, CDR1 is SQVTM and CDR2 is ANQGSEA. The ends lost 6 bases at V and 2 bases at J; junction bases unmatched: 9. This CDR3 contains 14 residues. CDR3 coding DNA: TGCAGCGTGACCCGGGACAGTGAGCAAGAGACCCAGTACTTC. This translates into CSVTRDSEQETQYF.

This chain joins TRBV28 and TRBJ2-4; D remains unclear. This CDR3 is 18 amino acids long. The germline gives CDR1 MDHEN, CDR2 SYDVKM. Trimming stripped 1 base from V and 3 bases from J, with 19 bases between. The CDR3 nucleotides are TGTGCCAGCAGTTTATCCGCGGAGAGTGCAAAGGGCAAAAACATTCAGTACTTC. It is translated as CASSLSAESAKGKNIQYF.

This chain connects TRBV20-1 to TRBJ1-2; D possibly corresponds to TRBD1 (5 bases). With 5 bases removed from V and 0 bases from J, the gap between germline ends came to 13 bases. This CDR3 has 14 amino acids. Germline V gene data show CDR1 as DFQATT and CDR2 as SNEGSKA (reference sequence). The CDR3 DNA follows: TGCAGTGCTCCCGCAGGGTTTGCTAACTATGGCTACACCTTC. Translation: CSAPAGFANYGYTF.

The chain recombines TRBV10-3 with TRBJ2-1, with TRBD2 identical over 10 bases. The CDR3 covers 14 residues. With 4 bases clipped from V and 6 bases from J, the junction kept 3 bases outside the gene matches. Per the germline V gene, CDR1 is ENHRY and CDR2 is SYGVKD. The CDR3 DNA sequence: TGTGCCATCAGTGGAGGACTAGCGGCCAATGAGCAGTTCTTC. Its translation: CAISGGLAANEQFF.

A few counts support this clonotype. The chain is built from TRBV9 and TRBJ2-1; maybe TRBD2 (6 bases). Trimming took off 4 bases at V and 4 bases at J, with 12 bases between the two ends. This CDR3 region has 14 residues. CDR1 is SGDLS and CDR2 is YYNGEE in the germline V gene. The DNA for the CDR3 is TGTGCCAGCAGCTCGGGACTTCCTTACAATGAGCAGTTCTTC. This codes for CASSSGLPYNEQFF.

This sequence joins TRBV4-1 and TRBJ1-2; D gene ambiguous. The V end lost 4 bases, the J end lost 4 bases, and 13 bases lay between the germline ends. Germline CDR1 and CDR2: MGHRA and YSYEKL. The CDR3 consists of 14 residues. CDR3 sequence (DNA): TGCGCCAGCAGCCCCACAGCCCACGGCTATGGCTACACCTTC. It translates to CASSPTAHGYGYTF.

V gene TRBV27 combines with J gene TRBJ2-1; a possible D gene is TRBD2 (7 bases). Germline-derived CDR1 and CDR2 are MNHEY and SMNVEV (reference sequence). The CDR3 consists of 16 residues. Trimming cost V 5 bases and J 4 bases, with 18 bases left between them. CDR3 sequence (DNA): TGTGCCAGCAGTACCCTAGAGGGAGGGGGGTACAATGAGCAGTTCTTC. This codes for CASSTLEGGGYNEQFF.

This chain links TRBV10-3 with TRBJ1-2; TRBD1 matches 7 bases. This CDR3 has 15 amino acids. Germline V CDR1 and CDR2: ENHRY, SYGVKD. Trimming at V came to 9 bases and at J to 0 bases, leaving 10 bases not matched to a gene. The CDR3 nucleotides read TGTGCCATACCCAACCCGGGACAGCCTAACTATGGCTACACCTTC. Protein: CAIPNPGQPNYGYTF.

This clonotype was seen only a few times. CDR3 protein: CSVAGRTYNEQFF. As DNA, the CDR3 is TGCAGCGTTGCGGGAAGGACCTACAATGAGCAGTTCTTC. The rearrangement uses TRBV29-1 and TRBJ2-1; the D gene is possibly TRBD2 (5 bases). Per the germline V gene, CDR1 is SQVTM and CDR2 is ANQGSEA. Trimming took off 4 bases at V and 2 bases at J, with 9 bases between the two ends. The CDR3 is 13 amino acids.

The V call is TRBV20-1, the J call TRBJ2-3, with a tentative D call TRBD1 (5 bases). Germline CDR1 DFQATT, CDR2 SNEGSKA (reference sequence). With 6 bases removed from V and 1 base from J, the gap between germline ends came to 11 bases. The CDR3 has 13 amino acids. The CDR3 here is CSAPVGGTDTQYF. CDR3 DNA: TGCAGTGCCCCGGTAGGGGGCACAGATACGCAGTATTTT.

The J gene is TRBJ1-5, the V gene TRBV12-3 or TRBV12-4; 8 nucleotides agree with TRBD1. The J segment lost 3 bases and the V segment lost 6 bases, leaving 7 bases of the junction unmatched. The CDR3 sequence is 15 residues long. This chain's CDR3 is CASRSGQGFNQPQHF. Written as DNA, the CDR3 is TGTGCCAGCAGGAGCGGACAGGGCTTCAATCAGCCCCAGCATTTT.

This chain joins TRBV7-2 and TRBJ2-2, with a tentative D call TRBD2 (6 bases). CDR1 is SGHTA, CDR2 FQGNSA, per germline. Trimming removed 2 bases at V and 5 bases at J, with 12 bases between. This CDR3 comprises 15 residues. The CDR3 sequence is CASSLTMGGTGELFF. CDR3 nucleotide sequence: TGTGCCAGCAGCTTAACGATGGGGGGTACCGGGGAGCTGTTTTTT.

This clonotype came up a few times. The chain couples TRBV29-1 to TRBJ2-3; D gene ambiguous. Between the trimmed V and J ends, which lost 1 base and 3 bases, there was a span of 5 bases. CDR3 size: 12 residues. Germline V gene sequence: CDR1 SQVTM, CDR2 ANQGSEA. CDR3 sequence (DNA): TGCAGCGTTGAAGCCGGAACAGATACGCAGTATTTT. Translating it yields CSVEAGTDTQYF.

The chain carries TRBV15 and TRBJ2-7, with a tentative D call TRBD1 (5 bases). V dropped 0 bases and J dropped 4 bases, with 10 bases sitting between them. This CDR3 is built from 14 residues. CDR1 is LNHNV, CDR2 YYDKDF, per germline (reference sequence). CDR3 coding DNA: TGTGCCACCAGCAGAGATCAGGGTTTATACGAGCAGTACTTC. Protein product: CATSRDQGLYEQYF.

This clonotype was picked up a small number of times. The chain couples TRBV7-8 to TRBJ1-1, with TRBD1 matching over 9 bases. The germline CDR1 and CDR2 sequences are SGHVS and FQNEAQ. Losses at the gene ends were 5 bases for V and 0 bases for J; bases not matched to a gene: 4. The CDR3 loop spans 15 amino acids. The CDR3 sequence is CASSTTGGMNTEAFF. For the CDR3, the DNA is TGTGCCAGCAGCACGACAGGGGGGATGAACACTGAAGCTTTCTTT. Variable domain in full (rest from reference TRBV7-8 and TRBJ1-1): GAGVSQSPRYKVAKRGQDVALRCDPISGHVSLFWYQQALGQGPEFLTYFQNEAQLDKSGLPSDRFFAERPEGSVSTLKIQRTQQEDSAVYLCASSTTGGMNTEAFFGQGTRLTVV.

The chain joins TRBV20-1 to TRBJ2-7, with 7 bases matching TRBD2. This CDR3 spans 10 amino acids. CDR1 and CDR2 (germline): DFQATT, SNEGSKA (reference sequence). Losses at the gene ends were 6 bases for V and 6 bases for J; bases not matched to a gene: 2. CDR3 amino acids: CSAERGEQYF. In DNA form, the CDR3 reads TGCAGTGCCGAGCGGGGCGAGCAGTACTTC.

This clonotype was recorded at least ten times. The chain links TRBV5-1 to TRBJ2-7; no clear D gene. The CDR3 length is 13 residues. From germline, CDR1 is SGHRS and CDR2 YFSETQ. V gave up 2 bases and J gave up 0 bases, with 6 bases separating them. Here the CDR3 reads CASSFDRSYEQYF. In nucleotides, the CDR3 is TGCGCCAGCAGCTTCGACCGCTCCTACGAGCAGTACTTC.

This clonotype has just a few counts. The J gene is TRBJ2-4, the V gene TRBV4-1; TRBD2 aligns across 12 bases. The V gene's germline CDR1 is MGHRA and CDR2 YSYEKL. The length of the CDR3 is 16 residues. The trim removed 2 bases at V and 4 bases at J, leaving 3 bases unmatched. The CDR3 loop reads CASSQLAGGSKNIQYF. CDR3 DNA: TGCGCCAGCAGCCAACTAGCGGGAGGGTCAAAAAACATTCAGTACTTC.

The chain links TRBV28 to TRBJ1-1; a weak D match, TRBD1 (6 bases). CDR1 is MDHEN and CDR2 is SYDVKM in the germline V gene. CDR3 length equals 14 residues. Trimming removed 7 bases from V and 0 bases from J, with 12 bases in between. As DNA, the CDR3 is TGTGCCAGCACCTCCGGGGGCATGAACACTGAAGCTTTCTTT. This encodes CASTSGGMNTEAFF.